The 23 T cell receptor beta chains in this list originate from one sample, sequenced in a study of blood T cells in healthy people across ages. Through a sample-barcoded 5' primer and a J-beta primer mix, a second PCR was run for roughly 7 to 11 cycles. TCRdb independently ran MiXCR on the 5' RACE reads; one entry per CDR3 protein. Of hundreds of thousands of distinct CDR3 sequences detected, about half appear once; the ten largest clones hold about a third. Material: blood. The receptors come from a woman aged 60-70 years in good health.

The chain joins TRBV3-1 to TRBJ2-1, with TRBD2 identical over 7 bases. The CDR3 length is 13 residues. Trimming took 4 bases from V and 10 from J; bases not matched to a gene: 7. Germline-derived CDR1 and CDR2 are LGHDT and YNNKEL (reference sequence). CDR3 sequence reads: CASSPPQRGEQFF. CDR3 sequence (DNA): TGTGCCAGCAGCCCCCCACAGCGGGGAGAGCAGTTCTTC.

The chain uses TRBV2 and TRBJ2-5, with 7 nucleotides matching TRBD2. CDR1 SNHLY and CDR2 FYNNEI come from the germline V gene. V shed 6 bases, J shed 5 bases, and the junction held 6 bases outside the gene matches. This CDR3 is built from 13 residues. For the CDR3, the DNA is TGTGCCAGCAGAAGGCGGGAGCAGGAGACCCAGTACTTC. Translated, it gives CASRRREQETQYF.

J is TRBJ1-2 and V is TRBV2, with 10 bases matching TRBD1. V was clipped by 6 bases and J by 4 bases; unmatched bases: 8. Germline CDR1 is SNHLY and CDR2 is FYNNEI. CDR3 size: 15 residues. CDR3 sequence reads: CASRRGTGAGYGYTF. DNA for the CDR3: TGTGCCAGCAGAAGAGGGACAGGGGCAGGCTATGGCTACACCTTC.

This clonotype was detected a few times. V and J are TRBV28 and TRBJ1-2; D remains ambiguous. The CDR3 is 13 residues long. The germline V gene encodes CDR1 MDHEN and CDR2 SYDVKM. With 7 bases removed from V and 1 base from J, the gap between germline ends came to 10 bases. The CDR3, as DNA: TGTGCCAGCACCCCCGCGGGTAACTATGGCTACACCTTC. As protein: CASTPAGNYGYTF.

The table lists this clonotype with a few counts. The rearrangement uses TRBV6-1 and TRBJ2-7; 12 positions match TRBD2. Germline CDR1 and CDR2: MNHNS and SASEGT. V dropped 2 bases and J dropped 3; count of bases not matched to a gene: 5. The CDR3 contains 16 residues. CDR3 sequence reads: CASSELAGGQSYEQYF. CDR3 nucleotide sequence: TGTGCCAGCAGTGAACTAGCGGGAGGGCAGAGCTACGAGCAGTACTTC.

The chain joins TRBV27 to TRBJ2-1; TRBD1 might be the D (5 bases). The CDR3 is made up of 13 amino acids. Germline V gene sequence: CDR1 MNHEY, CDR2 SMNVEV (reference sequence). V lost 7 bases to trimming and J lost 7 bases, with 14 bases between them. The CDR3 nucleotides are TGTGCCAGCACCTGGTCAGGGTCGAATGAGCAGTTCTTC. Encoded protein: CASTWSGSNEQFF.

The genes are TRBV7-2 and TRBJ2-7, with a tentative D call TRBD2 (6 bases). CDR1 is SGHTA and CDR2 is FQGNSA in the germline V gene. This CDR3 has 15 amino acids. Trimming removed 1 base from V and 1 base from J, with 11 bases in between. CDR3 sequence reads: CASSLDRRGSYEQYF. The CDR3 region has the DNA TGTGCCAGCAGCTTAGATCGGCGGGGTTCCTACGAGCAGTACTTC.

The chain recombines TRBV20-1 with TRBJ2-7; no reliable D call. V was clipped by 0 bases and J by 2 bases, with 14 bases between them. The CDR3 covers 15 residues. Germline V gene sequence: CDR1 DFQATT, CDR2 SNEGSKA (reference sequence). In DNA form, the CDR3 reads TGCAGTGCTAGAGATGTTAGGGCAGGACCCTACGAGCAGTACTTC. This gives the protein CSARDVRAGPYEQYF.

V and J are TRBV11-2 and TRBJ2-5, with 13 positions matching TRBD2. CDR1 is SGHAT and CDR2 is FQNNGV in the germline V gene. The CDR3 loop spans 16 amino acids. Unmatched junction bases numbered 8, after V lost 5 bases and J lost 5 bases. The CDR3 bases are TGTGCCAGCAGCGCGAGGACTAGCGGGAGAGCTGAGACCCAGTACTTC. Its protein product is CASSARTSGRAETQYF.

Worth noting for this clonotype: A much larger clone differs by one base, so this may be a read error. V and J are TRBV7-2 and TRBJ1-2; no clear D. Germline V gene sequence: CDR1 SGHTA, CDR2 FQGNSA. The CDR3 consists of 11 residues. V was clipped by 2 bases and J by 8 bases, with 6 bases between them. The CDR3 region has the DNA TGTGCCAGCAGCTTATGGTTCGGCTACACCTTC. Translating it yields CASSLWFGYTF.

This clonotype was recorded only once. This rearrangement joins TRBV7-9 to TRBJ2-1; D tentatively fits TRBD1 or TRBD2 (5 bases each). V gave up 3 bases and J gave up 7 bases, with 16 bases separating them. The CDR3 loop spans 15 amino acids. Germline CDR1 reads SEHNR; CDR2 reads FQNEAQ (reference sequence). The CDR3 is CASSFALGGWNEQFF. CDR3 nucleotide sequence: TGTGCCAGCAGCTTCGCCCTTGGGGGTTGGAATGAGCAGTTCTTC.

The chain combines TRBV11-1 with TRBJ2-1, with 8 bases lining up with TRBD2. With V trimmed by 4 bases and J by 1 base, 6 bases remained unmatched. Germline-derived CDR1 and CDR2 are SGHAT and FQDESV (reference sequence). The CDR3 covers 16 residues. The CDR3 here is CASSWTGGRSYNEQFF. CDR3 in DNA: TGTGCCAGCAGCTGGACTGGCGGGAGGTCCTACAATGAGCAGTTCTTC.

The CDR3 DNA is TGTGCCAGCAGCTTTAGCGGAACTGACTACAATGAGCAGTTCTTC. This gives the protein CASSFSGTDYNEQFF. The J gene is TRBJ2-1, the V gene TRBV7-2; tentative D call: TRBD2 (6 bases). Germline V lookup: CDR1 SGHTA, CDR2 FQGNSA. V lost 3 bases and J 3 bases, leaving 12 bases between the germline ends. CDR3 length: 15 amino acids.

The V gene is TRBV28, the J gene TRBJ1-5, with 7 bases aligning to TRBD1. Germline assignment: CDR1 MDHEN and CDR2 SYDVKM. This CDR3 is built from 16 residues. Unmatched junction bases numbered 14, after V lost 5 bases and J lost 7 bases. The CDR3 loop reads CASSPLGGGARQPQHF. Written as DNA, the CDR3 is TGTGCCAGCAGTCCCCTAGGGGGCGGGGCGAGGCAGCCCCAGCATTTT.

This clonotype has only a few counts. The chain has TRBV5-1 and TRBJ2-4; TRBD1 matches 8 bases. The J call is uncertain, as TRBJ2-7 better fits the DNA end. The CDR3 is 17 amino acids. Per the germline V gene, CDR1 is SGHRS and CDR2 is YFSETQ. CDR3 in DNA: TGCGCCAGCAGCTTGGGACTAACAGGGGGTATCGCGTACGAGCAGTACTTC. It specifies CASSLGLTGGIAYEQYF.

The chain joins TRBV6-2 or TRBV6-3 to TRBJ1-2; D is possibly TRBD1 (5 bases). Trimming left V 11 bases short and J 7 bases short, with 17 bases between. Germline CDR1 MNHEY, CDR2 SVGEGT. This CDR3 region has 12 residues. The CDR3 region has the DNA TGTGCCGGCTCTCAAGACAGCCTTGGCTACACCTTC. Residues: CAGSQDSLGYTF.

The genes are TRBV5-5 and TRBJ2-3; TRBD1 matches at 8 bases. The CDR3 has 14 residues. The J segment lost 6 bases and the V segment lost 0 bases, leaving 3 bases of the junction unmatched. Germline V CDR1 and CDR2: SGHKS, YYEKEE (reference sequence). The CDR3 reads CASSLAHRGDTQYF. CDR3 bases: TGTGCCAGCAGCTTGGCCCACAGGGGGGATACGCAGTATTTT.

The chain joins TRBV30 to TRBJ1-2; 7 nucleotides line up with TRBD1. CDR1 is GTSNPN and CDR2 is SVGIG in the germline V gene (reference sequence). The CDR3 has 15 amino acids. V shed 2 bases, J shed 0 bases, and the junction held 6 bases outside the gene matches. The CDR3: CAWSPKTGTNYGYTF. The CDR3, as DNA: TGTGCCTGGAGTCCAAAGACAGGGACTAACTATGGCTACACCTTC.

This clonotype was counted a few times. V usage is TRBV5-1 and J usage is TRBJ2-2; the D is unclear. Between the trimmed V and J ends, which lost 4 bases and 5 bases, there was a span of 18 bases. The CDR3 length is 16 residues. Germline V gene data show CDR1 as SGHRS and CDR2 as YFSETQ. The CDR3 region has the DNA TGCGCCAGCAGCCTCTTGTCATACGCCCCGACCGGGGAGCTGTTTTTT. Translating gives CASSLLSYAPTGELFF. The full variable domain, with the rest looked up from reference TRBV5-1 and TRBJ2-2, is KAGVTQTPRYLIKTRGQQVTLSCSPISGHRSVSWYQQTPGQGLQFLFEYFSETQRNKGNFPGRFSGRQFSNSRSEMNVSTLELGDSALYLCASSLLSYAPTGELFFGEGSRLTVL.

The rearrangement uses TRBV6-5 and TRBJ1-1; 9 bases align to TRBD1. Germline loops: CDR1 MNHEY, CDR2 SVGAGI. V shed 6 bases and J 6 bases; nucleotides not matched to a gene: 8. The CDR3 extends over 14 amino acids. CDR3 nucleotides: TGTGCCAGCAGATCCGGGACAGGGATCTCTGAAGCTTTCTTT. Its protein is CASRSGTGISEAFF.

This rearrangement joins TRBV4-1 to TRBJ2-1; D is unclear. The CDR3 extends over 17 amino acids. The ends were cut back, 2 bases at V and 0 bases at J, with 14 bases in the middle. CDR1 MGHRA and CDR2 YSYEKL come from the germline V gene. As DNA, the CDR3 is TGCGCCAGCAGCCAACCGAGGACCCTGAGCTCCTACAATGAGCAGTTCTTC. Amino acids: CASSQPRTLSSYNEQFF.

This clonotype occurred once. V is TRBV20-1 and J is TRBJ1-5; D is undetermined. The length of the CDR3 is 14 residues. V was shortened by 4 bases and J by 3 bases, with 13 bases between the two germline ends. Germline V lookup: CDR1 DFQATT, CDR2 SNEGSKA (reference sequence). This CDR3 reads CSAKRTVYNQPQHF. CDR3 nucleotide sequence: TGCAGTGCTAAGAGGACTGTCTACAATCAGCCCCAGCATTTT.

This clonotype was picked up one time. The chain has TRBV5-1 and TRBJ2-1, with 10 nucleotides matching TRBD2. V lost 3 bases, J lost 2 bases, and 8 bases stayed unmatched. The CDR3 extends over 17 amino acids. Germline V CDR1 and CDR2: SGHRS, YFSETQ. The CDR3 loop is CASSSLSGRVTYNEQFF. CDR3 coding DNA: TGCGCCAGCAGCTCACTCAGCGGGAGGGTCACCTACAATGAGCAGTTCTTC.